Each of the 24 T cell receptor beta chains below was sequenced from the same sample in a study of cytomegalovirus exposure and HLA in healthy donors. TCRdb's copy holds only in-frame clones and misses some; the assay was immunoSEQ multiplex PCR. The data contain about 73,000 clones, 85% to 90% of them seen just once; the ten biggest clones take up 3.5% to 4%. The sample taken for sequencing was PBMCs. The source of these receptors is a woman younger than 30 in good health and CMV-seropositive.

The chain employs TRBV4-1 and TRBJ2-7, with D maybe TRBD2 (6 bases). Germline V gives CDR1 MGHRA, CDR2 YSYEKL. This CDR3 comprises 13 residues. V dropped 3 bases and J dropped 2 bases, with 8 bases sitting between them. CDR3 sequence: CASSQQRAYEQYF. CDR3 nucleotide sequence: TGCGCCAGCAGCCAGCAGCGGGCCTACGAGCAGTACTTC.

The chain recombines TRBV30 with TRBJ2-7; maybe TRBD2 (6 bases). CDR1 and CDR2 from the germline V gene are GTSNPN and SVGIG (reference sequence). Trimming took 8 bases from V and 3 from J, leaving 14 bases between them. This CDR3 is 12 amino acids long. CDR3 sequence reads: CAVGLVNYEQYF. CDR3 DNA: TGTGCCGTGGGACTGGTAAACTACGAGCAGTACTTC.

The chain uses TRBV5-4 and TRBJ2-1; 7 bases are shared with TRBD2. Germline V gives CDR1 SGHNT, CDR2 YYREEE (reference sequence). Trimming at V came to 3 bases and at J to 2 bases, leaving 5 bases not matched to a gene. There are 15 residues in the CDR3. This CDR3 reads CASSYGRTTYNEQFF. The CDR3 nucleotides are TGTGCCAGCAGCTACGGGAGGACCACCTACAATGAGCAGTTCTTC.

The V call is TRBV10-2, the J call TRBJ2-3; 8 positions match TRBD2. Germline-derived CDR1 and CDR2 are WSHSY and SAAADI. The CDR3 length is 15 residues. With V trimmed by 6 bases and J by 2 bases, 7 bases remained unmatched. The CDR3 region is CASSLRGGPTDTQYF. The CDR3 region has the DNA TGCGCCAGCAGCCTCCGGGGGGGCCCCACAGATACGCAGTATTTT.

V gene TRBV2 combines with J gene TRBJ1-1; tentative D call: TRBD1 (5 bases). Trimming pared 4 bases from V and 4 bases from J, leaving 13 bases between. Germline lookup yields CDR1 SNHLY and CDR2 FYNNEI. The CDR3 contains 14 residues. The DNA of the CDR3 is TGTGCCAGCAGTGCCCCGGGACTGGGCACTGAAGCTTTCTTT. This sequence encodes CASSAPGLGTEAFF.

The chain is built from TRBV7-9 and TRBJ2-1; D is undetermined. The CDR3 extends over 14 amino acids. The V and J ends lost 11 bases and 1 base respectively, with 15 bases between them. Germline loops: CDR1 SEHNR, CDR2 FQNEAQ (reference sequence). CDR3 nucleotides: TGTGCCCTGGGTATAGCTGGGTCCTACAATGAGCAGTTCTTC. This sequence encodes CALGIAGSYNEQFF.

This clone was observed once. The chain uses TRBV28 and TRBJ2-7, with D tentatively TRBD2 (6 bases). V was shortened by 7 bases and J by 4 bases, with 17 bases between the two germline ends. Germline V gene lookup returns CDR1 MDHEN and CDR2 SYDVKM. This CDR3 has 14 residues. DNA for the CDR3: TGTGCCAGCACCGTTTCAGCGGGCCAATACGAGCAGTACTTC. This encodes CASTVSAGQYEQYF.

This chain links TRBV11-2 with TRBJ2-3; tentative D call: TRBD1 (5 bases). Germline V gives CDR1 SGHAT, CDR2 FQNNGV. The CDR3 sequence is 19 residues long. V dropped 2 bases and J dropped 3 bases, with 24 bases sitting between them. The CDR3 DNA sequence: TGTGCCAGCAGCTTAAGGACGCAGGCAGAGACAGTGCGAACAGATACGCAGTATTTT. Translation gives CASSLRTQAETVRTDTQYF. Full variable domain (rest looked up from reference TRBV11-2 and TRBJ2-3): EAGVAQSPRYKIIEKRQSVAFWCNPISGHATLYWYQQILGQGPKLLIQFQNNGVVDDSQLPKDRFSAERLKGVDSTLKIQPAKLEDSAVYLCASSLRTQAETVRTDTQYFGPGTRLTVL.

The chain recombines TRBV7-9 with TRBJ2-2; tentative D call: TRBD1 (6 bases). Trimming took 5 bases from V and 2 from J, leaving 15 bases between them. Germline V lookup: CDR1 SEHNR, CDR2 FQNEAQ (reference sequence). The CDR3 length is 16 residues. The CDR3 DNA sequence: TGTGCCAGCAGCCCAAGGGGACATATTAACACCGGGGAGCTGTTTTTT. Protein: CASSPRGHINTGELFF.

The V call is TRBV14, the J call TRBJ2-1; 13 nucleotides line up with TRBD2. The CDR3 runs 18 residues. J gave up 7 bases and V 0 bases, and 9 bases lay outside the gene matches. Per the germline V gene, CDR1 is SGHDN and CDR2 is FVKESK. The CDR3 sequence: CASSQDWRTSGRSNEQFF. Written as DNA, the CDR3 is TGTGCCAGCAGCCAAGATTGGAGGACTAGCGGGAGAAGTAATGAGCAGTTCTTC.

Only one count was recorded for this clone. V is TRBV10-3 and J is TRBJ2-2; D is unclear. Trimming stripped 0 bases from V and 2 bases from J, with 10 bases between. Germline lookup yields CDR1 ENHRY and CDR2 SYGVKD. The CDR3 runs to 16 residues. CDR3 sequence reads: CAISESVADNTGELFF. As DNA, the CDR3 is TGTGCCATCAGTGAGTCGGTGGCTGATAACACCGGGGAGCTGTTTTTT.

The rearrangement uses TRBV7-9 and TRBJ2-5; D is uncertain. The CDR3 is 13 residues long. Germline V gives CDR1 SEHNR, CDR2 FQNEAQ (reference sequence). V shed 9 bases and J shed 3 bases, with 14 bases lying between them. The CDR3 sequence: CASLVSGEETQYF. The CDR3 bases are TGTGCCAGTTTGGTCTCCGGAGAAGAGACCCAGTACTTC.

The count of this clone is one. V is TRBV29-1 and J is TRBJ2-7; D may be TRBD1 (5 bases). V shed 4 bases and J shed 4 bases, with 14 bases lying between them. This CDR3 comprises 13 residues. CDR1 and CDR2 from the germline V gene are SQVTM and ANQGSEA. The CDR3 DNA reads TGCAGCGTTGCGGACACCCGGACGTACGAGCAGTACTTC. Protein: CSVADTRTYEQYF.

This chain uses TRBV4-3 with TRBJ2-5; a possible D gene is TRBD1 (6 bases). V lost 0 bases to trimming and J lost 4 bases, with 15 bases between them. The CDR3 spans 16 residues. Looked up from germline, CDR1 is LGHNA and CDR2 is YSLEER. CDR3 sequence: CASSQEGQGSSETQYF. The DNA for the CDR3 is TGCGCCAGCAGCCAAGAGGGCCAGGGGTCGTCAGAGACCCAGTACTTC.

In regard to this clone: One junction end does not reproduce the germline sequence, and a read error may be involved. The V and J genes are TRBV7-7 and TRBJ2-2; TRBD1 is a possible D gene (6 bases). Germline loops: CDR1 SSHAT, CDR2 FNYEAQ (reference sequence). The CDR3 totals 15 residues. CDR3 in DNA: TGTGCTAGCAGCTTAGTTCCAGGGGAAACCGGGGAGCTGTTTTTT. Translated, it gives CASSLVPGETGELFF.

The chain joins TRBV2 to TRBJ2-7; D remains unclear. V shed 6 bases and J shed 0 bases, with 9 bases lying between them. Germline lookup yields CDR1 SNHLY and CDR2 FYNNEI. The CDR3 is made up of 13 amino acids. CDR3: CASSRIASYEQYF. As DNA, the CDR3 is TGTGCCAGCAGCCGAATAGCCTCCTACGAGCAGTACTTC. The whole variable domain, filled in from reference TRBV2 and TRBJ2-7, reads EPEVTQTPSHQVTQMGQEVILRCVPISNHLYFYWYRQILGQKVEFLVSFYNNEISEKSEIFDDQFSVERPDGSNFTLKIRSTKLEDSAMYFCASSRIASYEQYFGPGTRLTVT.

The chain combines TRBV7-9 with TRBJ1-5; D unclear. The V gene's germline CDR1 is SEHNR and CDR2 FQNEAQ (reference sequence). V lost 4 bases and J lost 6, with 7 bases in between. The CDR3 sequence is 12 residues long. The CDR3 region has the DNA TGTGCCAGCAGCTCCGGCGGTCAGCCCCAGCATTTT. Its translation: CASSSGGQPQHF.

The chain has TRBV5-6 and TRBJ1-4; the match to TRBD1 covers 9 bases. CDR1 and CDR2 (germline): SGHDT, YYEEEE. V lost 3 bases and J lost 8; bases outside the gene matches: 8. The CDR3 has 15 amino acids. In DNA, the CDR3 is TGTGCCAGCAGCTCTATTAGACAGGGGGGAGAAAAACTGTTTTTT. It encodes CASSSIRQGGEKLFF.

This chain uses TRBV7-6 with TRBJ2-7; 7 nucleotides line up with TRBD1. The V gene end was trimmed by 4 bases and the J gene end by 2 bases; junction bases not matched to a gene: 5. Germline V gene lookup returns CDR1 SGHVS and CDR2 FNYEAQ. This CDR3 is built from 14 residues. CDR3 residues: CASSSRDSTYEQYF. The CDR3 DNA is TGTGCCAGCAGCTCCCGGGACAGTACCTACGAGCAGTACTTC.

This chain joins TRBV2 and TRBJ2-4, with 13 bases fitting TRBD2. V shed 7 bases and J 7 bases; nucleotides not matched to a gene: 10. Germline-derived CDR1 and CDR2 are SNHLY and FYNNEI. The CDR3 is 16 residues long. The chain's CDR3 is CASTSTSGGATNIQYF. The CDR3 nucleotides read TGTGCCAGCACCAGCACTAGCGGGGGGGCCACGAACATTCAGTACTTC.

The CDR3 spells CASSPPAGGITGELFF. CDR3 in DNA: TGTGCCAGCTCACCTCCGGCGGGGGGGATCACCGGGGAGCTGTTTTTT. This chain links TRBV18 with TRBJ2-2; 9 bases align to TRBD2. Trimming removed 3 bases from V and 4 bases from J; junction bases left unmatched: 6. This CDR3 is built from 16 residues. CDR1 KGHSH and CDR2 LQKENI come from the germline V gene.

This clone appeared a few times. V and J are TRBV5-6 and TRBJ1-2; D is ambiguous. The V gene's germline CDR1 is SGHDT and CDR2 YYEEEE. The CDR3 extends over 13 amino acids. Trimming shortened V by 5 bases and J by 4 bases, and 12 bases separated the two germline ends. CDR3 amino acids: CASRKEQVYGYTF. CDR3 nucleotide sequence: TGTGCCAGCAGGAAAGAGCAGGTCTATGGCTACACCTTC.

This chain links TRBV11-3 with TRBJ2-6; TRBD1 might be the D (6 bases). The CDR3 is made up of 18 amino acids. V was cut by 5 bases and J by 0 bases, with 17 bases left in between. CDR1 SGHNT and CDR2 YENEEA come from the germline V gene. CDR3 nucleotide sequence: TGTGCCAGCAGCAACCGGGACACCAGTGTCTCTGGGGCCAACGTCCTGACTTTC. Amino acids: CASSNRDTSVSGANVLTF.

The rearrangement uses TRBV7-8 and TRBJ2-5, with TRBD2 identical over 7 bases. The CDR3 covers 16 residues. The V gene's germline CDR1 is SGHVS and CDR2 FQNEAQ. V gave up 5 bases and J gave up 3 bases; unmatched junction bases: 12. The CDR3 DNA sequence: TGTGCCAGCAGCCCTCTCCTAGCGGCTGGAAAAGAGACCCAGTACTTC. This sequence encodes CASSPLLAAGKETQYF.